Following are 13 T cell receptor beta chains from one sample sequenced in a study of blood T cell repertoires in COVID-19. Profiled with immunoSEQ multiplex PCR; TCRdb holds only in-frame clones, not every one. Of 75,000 or so clones detected, roughly 89% appear once; the ten largest clones hold 3.5%. Sequencing was carried out using peripheral blood. The receptors derive from a man aged 45-60 years with acute or convalescent COVID-19.

The rearrangement uses TRBV7-9 and TRBJ1-1; 8 positions agree with TRBD1. This CDR3 is built from 13 residues. V trimming: 5 bases; J trimming: 4 bases; junction bases outside the gene matches: 3. Per germline, CDR1 SEHNR and CDR2 FQNEAQ (reference sequence). CDR3 coding DNA: TGTGCCAGCAGCCGCACAGGGGGCACTGAAGCTTTCTTT. Amino acid sequence: CASSRTGGTEAFF.

J is TRBJ2-7 and V is TRBV27; D is possibly TRBD2 (5 bases). The CDR3 is made up of 13 amino acids. V lost 5 bases to trimming and J lost 7 bases, with 15 bases between them. The V gene's germline CDR1 is MNHEY and CDR2 SMNVEV (reference sequence). This chain's CDR3 is CASSTGSGDEQYF. CDR3 bases: TGTGCCAGCAGTACGGGGTCGGGCGATGAGCAGTACTTC.

This chain links TRBV10-3 with TRBJ1-2, with D maybe TRBD1 (6 bases). Per germline, CDR1 ENHRY and CDR2 SYGVKD. The CDR3 sequence is 15 residues long. Between the trimmed V and J ends, which lost 2 bases and 1 base, there was a span of 11 bases. Here the CDR3 reads CAISEGQYSNYGYTF. CDR3 coding DNA: TGTGCCATCAGTGAGGGACAGTATAGTAACTATGGCTACACCTTC.

This clone has only one observation. The chain employs TRBV4-1 and TRBJ1-1, with unresolved D. The V and J ends lost 1 base and 3 bases respectively, with 9 bases between them. The germline V gene has CDR1 MGHRA and CDR2 YSYEKL. The CDR3 totals 14 residues. CDR3 loop: CASSQVARDTEAFF. CDR3 DNA sequence: TGCGCCAGCAGCCAAGTTGCCCGAGACACTGAAGCTTTCTTT.

With regard to this clone: Other nucleotide sequences from this sample produce the same CDR3. The rearrangement joins TRBV6-5 to TRBJ2-3; TRBD2 matches at 7 bases. Trimming cost V 0 bases and J 2 bases; bases outside gene matches: 2. CDR3 size: 15 residues. Per the germline V gene, CDR1 is MNHEY and CDR2 is SVGAGI. The CDR3 DNA reads as TGTGCCAGCAGTTACTCTGCGGGAGACACAGATACGCAGTATTTT. This codes for CASSYSAGDTDTQYF.

J is TRBJ1-3 and V is TRBV19, with D tentatively TRBD1 (6 bases). Germline V gene sequence: CDR1 LNHDA, CDR2 SQIVND (reference sequence). V lost 8 bases, J lost 0 bases, and 14 bases lay in between. The length of the CDR3 is 15 residues. The DNA of the CDR3 is TGTGCCAGTGCAACAGGGACCTCCTCTGGAAACACCATATATTTT. Translating gives CASATGTSSGNTIYF.

The genes are TRBV5-1 and TRBJ1-2; D possibly corresponds to TRBD1 (6 bases). The V gene lost 7 bases and the J gene lost 8 bases, with 18 bases spanning the gap. This CDR3 spans 13 amino acids. CDR1 is SGHRS and CDR2 is YFSETQ in the germline V gene. CDR3 in amino acids: CASPRGGDRGYTF. The CDR3 DNA reads TGCGCCAGCCCCAGAGGGGGGGATCGAGGCTACACCTTC.

This clone was seen only a few times. The chain recombines TRBV28 with TRBJ2-7; 9 bases are a match to TRBD2. Looked up from germline, CDR1 is MDHEN and CDR2 is SYDVKM. The CDR3 consists of 13 residues. The trim removed 7 bases at V and 6 bases at J, leaving 7 bases unmatched. The CDR3 DNA is TGTGCCAGCATCAAAAGCGGGGGGAGCGAGCAGTACTTC. It codes for CASIKSGGSEQYF. Drawing the rest from reference TRBV28 and TRBJ2-7, the complete variable domain is DVKVTQSSRYLVKRTGEKVFLECVQDMDHENMFWYRQDPGLGLRLIYFSYDVKMKEKGDIPEGYSVSREKKERFSLILESASTNQTSMYLCASIKSGGSEQYFGPGTRLTVT.

V is TRBV9 and J is TRBJ2-1, with 9 bases that match TRBD1. Unmatched junction bases numbered 8, after V lost 3 bases and J lost 7 bases. The CDR3 sequence is 15 residues long. CDR1 SGDLS and CDR2 YYNGEE come from the germline V gene. This CDR3 reads CASSDPTGGWNEQFF. DNA of the CDR3: TGTGCCAGCAGCGATCCAACAGGGGGCTGGAATGAGCAGTTCTTC.

The chain combines TRBV18 with TRBJ1-4, with a possible D match to TRBD1 (5 bases). The CDR3 is made up of 15 amino acids. Germline CDR1 is KGHSH and CDR2 is LQKENI. The V end was cut by 2 bases, the J end by 4 bases, with 11 bases between. CDR3 in amino acids: CASSPTRDFNEKLFF. CDR3 DNA sequence: TGTGCCAGCTCACCAACGAGGGACTTTAATGAAAAACTGTTTTTT.

The table lists this clone with a count of one. The chain is built from TRBV11-2 and TRBJ2-7; D is possibly TRBD2 (6 bases). The CDR3 is 14 residues long. V dropped 3 bases and J dropped 5 bases, with 14 bases sitting between them. Germline assignment: CDR1 SGHAT and CDR2 FQNNGV. The CDR3 DNA follows: TGTGCCAGCAGCTTTACGGGGGATGGTGACGAGCAGTACTTC. Its translation: CASSFTGDGDEQYF. Based on the CDR3 plus reference TRBV11-2 and TRBJ2-7, the full variable domain is EAGVAQSPRYKIIEKRQSVAFWCNPISGHATLYWYQQILGQGPKLLIQFQNNGVVDDSQLPKDRFSAERLKGVDSTLKIQPAKLEDSAVYLCASSFTGDGDEQYFGPGTRLTVT.

This chain connects TRBV10-3 to TRBJ1-1; D may be TRBD1 (5 bases). V dropped 11 bases and J dropped 5 bases, with 12 bases sitting between them. This CDR3 contains 11 residues. The V gene's germline CDR1 is ENHRY and CDR2 SYGVKD. This CDR3 reads CALLSGTEAFF. Written as DNA, the CDR3 is TGTGCCCTCCTTTCAGGGACTGAAGCTTTCTTT.

The chain links TRBV9 to TRBJ1-6; 9 bases match TRBD1. After removal of 3 bases from V and 10 bases from J, the junction contained 20 bases not matched to a gene. The CDR3 contains 19 residues. Germline V gene data show CDR1 as SGDLS and CDR2 as YYNGEE. CDR3 amino acids: CASSATDIRQGETRSPLHF. As DNA, the CDR3 is TGTGCCAGCAGCGCCACGGATATACGACAGGGGGAGACGAGGTCACCCCTCCACTTT. The full variable domain, its missing parts supplied by reference TRBV9 and TRBJ1-6, is DSGVTQTPKHLITATGQRVTLRCSPRSGDLSVYWYQQSLDQGLQFLIQYYNGEERAKGNILERFSAQQFPDLHSELNLSSLELGDSALYFCASSATDIRQGETRSPLHFGNGTRLTVT.